This T cell receptor (beta chain) was recorded in a study of OX40 agonist ivuxolimab in advanced cancers. Only a few counts were recorded for this clone. Trimming left V 5 bases short and J 4 bases short, with 14 bases between. Germline loops: CDR1 SGHTA, CDR2 FQGNSA. The length of the CDR3 is 15 residues. Only in-frame clones appear in the TCRdb table, and some are missing; sequencing was by immunoSEQ multiplex PCR. In the table there are 70,000 to 95,000 clones, approximately 90% of which are singletons. The source is an adult with an advanced solid tumor such as melanoma, head and neck, liver or kidney cancer. Sequenced material: CD4+ or CD8+ T cells sorted from blood, taken in a trial of the OX40 agonist ivuxolimab. The chain combines TRBV7-2 with TRBJ2-2; D perhaps matches TRBD2 (6 bases). DNA of the CDR3: TGTGCCAGCAGCCAACAAACTAGCTCCACCGGGGAGCTGTTTTTT. As protein: CASSQQTSSTGELFF. The full variable domain, in which reference TRBV7-2 and TRBJ2-2 provide the parts outside the CDR3, is GAGVSQSPSNKVTEKGKDVELRCDPISGHTALYWYRQSLGQGLEFLIYFQGNSAPDKSGLPSDRFSAERTGGSVSTLTIQRTQQEDSAVYLCASSQQTSSTGELFFGEGSRLTVL.